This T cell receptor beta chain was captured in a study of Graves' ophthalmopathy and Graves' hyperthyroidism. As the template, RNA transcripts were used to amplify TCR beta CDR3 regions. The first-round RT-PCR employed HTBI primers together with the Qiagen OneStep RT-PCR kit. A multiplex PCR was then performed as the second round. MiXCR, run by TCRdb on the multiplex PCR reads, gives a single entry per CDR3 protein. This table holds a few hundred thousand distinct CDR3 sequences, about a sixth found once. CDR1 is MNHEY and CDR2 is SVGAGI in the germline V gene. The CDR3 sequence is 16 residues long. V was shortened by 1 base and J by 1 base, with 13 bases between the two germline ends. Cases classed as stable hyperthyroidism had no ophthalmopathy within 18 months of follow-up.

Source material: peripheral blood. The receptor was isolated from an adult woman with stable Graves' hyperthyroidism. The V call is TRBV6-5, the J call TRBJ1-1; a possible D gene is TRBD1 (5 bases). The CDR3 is CASSYLGGTGNTEAFF. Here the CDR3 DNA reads TGTGCCAGCAGTTACTTGGGGGGGACCGGGAACACTGAAGCTTTCTTT.